The T cell receptor (beta chain) under discussion was sequenced for a study of blood T cells in healthy people across ages. A second PCR, run for about 6 to 11 cycles, used a sample-barcoded 5' primer plus a J-beta primer mix. TCRdb analysed the 5' RACE reads with MiXCR anew, one entry per CDR3 protein. This table has hundreds of thousands of distinct CDR3 sequences, 25% appearing once. Findings of the study overall: A strong correlation was found between TCR beta diversity and the percentage of naive T cells. Diversity figures derived from one million T cells were judged to underestimate the true value.

Germline-derived CDR1 and CDR2 are PRHDT and FYEKMQ (reference sequence). V was clipped by 5 bases and J by 6 bases; unmatched bases: 6. The CDR3 loop spans 16 amino acids. As to this clonotype: Its cognate antigen is unknown.

This sample also belongs to another study, concerning T cells of mothers and their children. According to that study: Slightly higher but non-significant overlap marked related mother-child pairs versus unrelated pairs.

Sequenced: blood. This clonotype was sampled from a boy younger than 18 in good health. The chain couples TRBV13 to TRBJ2-4, with 14 bases matching TRBD2. The CDR3 loop reads CASSPRLAGGRNIQYF. The CDR3 nucleotides read TGTGCCAGCAGCCCTCGACTAGCGGGGGGGAGAAACATTCAGTACTTC.